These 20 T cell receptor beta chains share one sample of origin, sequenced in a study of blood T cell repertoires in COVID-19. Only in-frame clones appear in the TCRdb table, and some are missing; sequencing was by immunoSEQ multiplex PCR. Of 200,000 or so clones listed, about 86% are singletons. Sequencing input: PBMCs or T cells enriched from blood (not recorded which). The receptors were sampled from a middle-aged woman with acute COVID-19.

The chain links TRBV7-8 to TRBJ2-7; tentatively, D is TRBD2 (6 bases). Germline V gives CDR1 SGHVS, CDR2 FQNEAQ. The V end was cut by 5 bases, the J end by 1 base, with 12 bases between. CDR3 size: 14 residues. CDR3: CASSRDSTSYEQYF. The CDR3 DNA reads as TGTGCCAGCAGCAGGGACTCAACTTCCTACGAGCAGTACTTC.

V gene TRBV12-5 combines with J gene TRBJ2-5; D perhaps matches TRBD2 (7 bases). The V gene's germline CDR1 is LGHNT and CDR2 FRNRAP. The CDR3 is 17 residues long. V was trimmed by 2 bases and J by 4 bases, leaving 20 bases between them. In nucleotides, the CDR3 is TGTGCTAGTGGTTTGAAAGACCCCACAGGGAGGGGAGAGACCCAGTACTTC. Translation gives CASGLKDPTGRGETQYF. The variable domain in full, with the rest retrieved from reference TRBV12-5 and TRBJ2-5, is DARVTQTPRHKVTEMGQEVTMRCQPILGHNTVFWYRQTMMQGLELLAYFRNRAPLDDSGMPKDRFSAEMPDATLATLKIQPSEPRDSAVYFCASGLKDPTGRGETQYFGPGTRLLVL.

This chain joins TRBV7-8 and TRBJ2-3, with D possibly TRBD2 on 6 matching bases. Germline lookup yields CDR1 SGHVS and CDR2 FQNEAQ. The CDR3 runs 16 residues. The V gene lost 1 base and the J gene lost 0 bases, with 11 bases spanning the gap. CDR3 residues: CASSLGVAASTDTQYF. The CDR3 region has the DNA TGTGCCAGCAGCTTAGGGGTAGCGGCGAGCACAGATACGCAGTATTTT.

The CDR3 protein is CASFGANQPQHF. CDR3 nucleotides: TGTGCCAGCTTTGGGGCCAATCAGCCCCAGCATTTT. V usage is TRBV28 and J usage is TRBJ1-5; a weak D match, TRBD1 (5 bases). V lost 8 bases and J lost 3, with 8 bases in between. Germline CDR1 reads MDHEN; CDR2 reads SYDVKM. The CDR3 is 12 residues long.

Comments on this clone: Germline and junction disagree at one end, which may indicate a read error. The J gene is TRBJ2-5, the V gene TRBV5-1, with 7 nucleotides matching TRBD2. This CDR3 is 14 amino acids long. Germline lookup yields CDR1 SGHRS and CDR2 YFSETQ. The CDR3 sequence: CATSSGGRGETQYF. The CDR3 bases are TGCGCCACCAGCAGCGGAGGGAGGGGCGAGACCCAGTACTTC.

The CDR3 DNA sequence: TGTGCCAGCAGCTTAGACAGAAATCAGCCCCAGCATTTT. Protein product: CASSLDRNQPQHF. The chain couples TRBV7-6 to TRBJ1-5; D remains unclear. Germline values: CDR1 SGHVS, CDR2 FNYEAQ. This CDR3 contains 13 residues. V was trimmed by 1 base and J by 4 bases, leaving 5 bases between them.

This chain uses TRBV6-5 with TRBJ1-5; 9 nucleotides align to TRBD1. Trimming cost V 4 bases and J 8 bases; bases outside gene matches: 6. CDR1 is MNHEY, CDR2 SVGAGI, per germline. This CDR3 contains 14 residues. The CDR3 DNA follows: TGTGCCAGCAGTTGGGACAGGGCGGCGGAGCCCCAGCATTTT. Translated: CASSWDRAAEPQHF.

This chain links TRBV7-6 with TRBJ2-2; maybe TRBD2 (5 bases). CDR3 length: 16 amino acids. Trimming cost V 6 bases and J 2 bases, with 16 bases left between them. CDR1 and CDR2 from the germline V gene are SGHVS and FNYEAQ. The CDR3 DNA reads TGTGCCAGCAGTCACCAGAGGACTTTAAACACCGGGGAGCTGTTTTTT. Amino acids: CASSHQRTLNTGELFF.

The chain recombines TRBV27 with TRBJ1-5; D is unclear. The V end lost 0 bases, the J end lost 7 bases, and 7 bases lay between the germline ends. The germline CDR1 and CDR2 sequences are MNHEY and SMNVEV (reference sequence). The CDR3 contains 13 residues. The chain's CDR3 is CASSLSAAQPQHF. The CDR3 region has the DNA TGTGCCAGCAGTTTATCGGCAGCGCAGCCCCAGCATTTT.

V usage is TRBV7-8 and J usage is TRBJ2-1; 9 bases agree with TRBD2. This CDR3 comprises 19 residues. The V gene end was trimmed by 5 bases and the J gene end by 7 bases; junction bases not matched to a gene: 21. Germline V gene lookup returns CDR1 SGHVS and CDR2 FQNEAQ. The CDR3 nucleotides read TGTGCCAGCAGCCCCGGAATGACCGGGACTAGCCAGAATTGGAATGAGCAGTTCTTC. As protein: CASSPGMTGTSQNWNEQFF.

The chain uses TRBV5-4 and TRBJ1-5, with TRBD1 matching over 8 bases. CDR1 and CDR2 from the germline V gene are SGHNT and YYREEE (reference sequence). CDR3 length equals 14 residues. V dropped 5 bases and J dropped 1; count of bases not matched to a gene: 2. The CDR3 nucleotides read TGTGCCAGCAGTCACAGGGGGAGCAATCAGCCCCAGCATTTT. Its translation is CASSHRGSNQPQHF.

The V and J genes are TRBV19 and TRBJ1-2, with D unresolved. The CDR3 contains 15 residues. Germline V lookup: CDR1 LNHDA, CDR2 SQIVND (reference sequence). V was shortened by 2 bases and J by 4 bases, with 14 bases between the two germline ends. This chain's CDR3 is CASSIMPAEIYGYTF. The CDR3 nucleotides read TGTGCCAGTAGTATAATGCCCGCCGAGATCTATGGCTACACCTTC.

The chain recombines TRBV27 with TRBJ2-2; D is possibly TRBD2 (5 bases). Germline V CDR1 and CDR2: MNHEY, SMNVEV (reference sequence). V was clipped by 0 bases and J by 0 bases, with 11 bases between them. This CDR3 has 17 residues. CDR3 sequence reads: CASSLSLALANTGELFF. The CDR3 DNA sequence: TGTGCCAGCAGTTTATCCCTAGCCCTAGCGAACACCGGGGAGCTGTTTTTT.

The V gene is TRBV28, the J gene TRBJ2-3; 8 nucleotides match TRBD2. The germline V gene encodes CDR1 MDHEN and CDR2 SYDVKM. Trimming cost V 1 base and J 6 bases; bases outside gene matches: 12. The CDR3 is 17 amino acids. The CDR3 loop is CASSLSGTRRIGDTQYF. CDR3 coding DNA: TGTGCCAGCAGTTTATCCGGGACTAGGCGTATCGGGGATACGCAGTATTTT.

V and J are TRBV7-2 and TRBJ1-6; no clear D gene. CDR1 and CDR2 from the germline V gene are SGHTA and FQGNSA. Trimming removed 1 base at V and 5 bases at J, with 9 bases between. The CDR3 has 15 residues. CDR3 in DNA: TGTGCCAGCAGCTTAGTATCCGGGAATAATTCACCCCTCCACTTT. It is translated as CASSLVSGNNSPLHF. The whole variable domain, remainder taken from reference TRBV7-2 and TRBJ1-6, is GAGVSQSPSNKVTEKGKDVELRCDPISGHTALYWYRQSLGQGLEFLIYFQGNSAPDKSGLPSDRFSAERTGGSVSTLTIQRTQQEDSAVYLCASSLVSGNNSPLHFGNGTRLTVT.

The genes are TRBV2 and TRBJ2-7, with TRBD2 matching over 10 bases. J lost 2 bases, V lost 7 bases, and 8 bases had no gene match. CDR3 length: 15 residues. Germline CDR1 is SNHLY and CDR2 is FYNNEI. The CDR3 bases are TGTGCCAGCATCGGGGGACTAGCGAGCACCTACGAGCAGTACTTC. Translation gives CASIGGLASTYEQYF.

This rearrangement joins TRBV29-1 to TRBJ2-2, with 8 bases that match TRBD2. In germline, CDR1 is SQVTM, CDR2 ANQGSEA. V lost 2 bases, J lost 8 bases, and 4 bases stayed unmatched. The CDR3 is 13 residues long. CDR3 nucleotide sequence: TGCAGCGTTGAACCAAGCGGGAGAGGGGAGCTGTTTTTT. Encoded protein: CSVEPSGRGELFF.

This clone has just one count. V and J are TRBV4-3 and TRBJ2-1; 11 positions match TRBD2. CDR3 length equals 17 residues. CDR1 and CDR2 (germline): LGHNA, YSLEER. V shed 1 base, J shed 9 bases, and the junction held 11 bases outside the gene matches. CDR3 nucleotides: TGCGCCAGCAGCCAAGGGGGTAGCGGGAGGGAAGGCGGTGAGCAGTTCTTC. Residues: CASSQGGSGREGGEQFF.

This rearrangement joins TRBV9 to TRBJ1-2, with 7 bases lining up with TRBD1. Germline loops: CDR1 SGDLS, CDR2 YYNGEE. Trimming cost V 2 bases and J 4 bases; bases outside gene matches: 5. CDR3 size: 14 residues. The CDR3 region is CASSVTGTAYGYTF. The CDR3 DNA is TGTGCCAGCAGCGTGACCGGGACAGCCTATGGCTACACCTTC.

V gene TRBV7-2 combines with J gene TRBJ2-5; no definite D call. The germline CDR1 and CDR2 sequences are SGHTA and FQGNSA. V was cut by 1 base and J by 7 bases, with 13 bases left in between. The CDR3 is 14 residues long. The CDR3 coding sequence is TGTGCCAGCAGCTTAGATTGGGCCGCAGGGACCCAGTACTTC. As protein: CASSLDWAAGTQYF.